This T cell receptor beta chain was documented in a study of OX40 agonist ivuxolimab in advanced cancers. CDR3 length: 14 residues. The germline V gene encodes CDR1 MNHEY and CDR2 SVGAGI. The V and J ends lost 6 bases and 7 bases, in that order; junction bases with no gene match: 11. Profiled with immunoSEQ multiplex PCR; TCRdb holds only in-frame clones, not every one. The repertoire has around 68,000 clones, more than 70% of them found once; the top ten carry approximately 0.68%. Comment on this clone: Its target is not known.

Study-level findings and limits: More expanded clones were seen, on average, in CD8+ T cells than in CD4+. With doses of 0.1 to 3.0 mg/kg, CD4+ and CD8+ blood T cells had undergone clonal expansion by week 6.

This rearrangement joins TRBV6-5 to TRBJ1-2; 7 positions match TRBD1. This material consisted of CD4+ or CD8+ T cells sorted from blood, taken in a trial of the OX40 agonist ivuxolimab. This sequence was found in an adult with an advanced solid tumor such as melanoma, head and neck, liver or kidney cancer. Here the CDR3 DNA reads TGTGCCAGCAGCTTTGACAGGGCGTCCTCTGGCTACACCTTC. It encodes CASSFDRASSGYTF.